This T cell receptor beta chain was obtained from a study of regulatory T cells in long-lasting Graves disease. The CDR3 spans 14 residues. The germline gives CDR1 MDHEN, CDR2 SYDVKM. iRepertoire HTBI primers and Arm-PCR of CDR3 regions built TCR beta libraries. TCRdb re-called the multiplex PCR reads through MiXCR, storing one row per CDR3 protein. Among 400,000 to 450,000 distinct CDR3 sequences listed, over 15% were seen once. Comments on this clonotype: Its antigen is currently unknown.

General study findings and limits: Persistent disease was associated with favored TRBV28 usage and with favored use of TRBJ1-2 and TRBJ2-5.

Stated time point: newly diagnosed GD, antithyroid drugs for less than 3 months. There was RNA extracted from PBMCs, and the TCR library was made from it. Staff took around 9 milliliters of peripheral blood and put it into EDTA tubes. This sample also appeared in a second study, on T cells in Graves' hyperthyroidism and ophthalmopathy. This second report adds: Carried out on the TCR CDR3, a first-round RT-PCR used the HTBI primer set. Blood held most thyroid clonotypes expanded above 0.001 frequency.

The receptor was derived from a woman in her twenties or thirties with Graves disease. The chain has TRBV28 and TRBJ2-3, with D possibly being TRBD2 (5 bases). The closer fit of TRBJ2-7 to the DNA end suggests the J call may be wrong. The material sequenced was peripheral blood mononuclear cells (PBMCs), taken at new diagnosis, from a patient treated with antithyroid drugs. This chain's CDR3 is CASSSLGVPYEQYF. The CDR3 nucleotides are TGTGCCAGCAGCTCCCTCGGGGTCCCCTACGAGCAGTACTTC.